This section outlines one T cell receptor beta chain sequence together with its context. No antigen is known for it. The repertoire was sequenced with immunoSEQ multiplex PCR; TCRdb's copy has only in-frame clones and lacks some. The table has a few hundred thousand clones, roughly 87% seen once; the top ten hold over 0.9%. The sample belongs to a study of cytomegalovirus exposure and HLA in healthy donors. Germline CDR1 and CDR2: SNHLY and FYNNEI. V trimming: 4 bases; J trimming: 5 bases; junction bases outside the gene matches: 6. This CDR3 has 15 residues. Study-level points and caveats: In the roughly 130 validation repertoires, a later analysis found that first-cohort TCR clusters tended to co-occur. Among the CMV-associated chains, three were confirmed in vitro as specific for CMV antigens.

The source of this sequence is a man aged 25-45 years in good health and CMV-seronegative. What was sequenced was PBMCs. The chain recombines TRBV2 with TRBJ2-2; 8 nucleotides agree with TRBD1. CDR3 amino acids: CASSAGQGWTGELFF. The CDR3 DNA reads TGTGCCAGCAGTGCCGGACAGGGTTGGACCGGGGAGCTGTTTTTT.